This is a list of T cell receptor beta chains from one sample in a study of post-analysis software for immune sequencing data. TCRdb reanalysed the PCR reads using MiXCR and keeps one entry per CDR3 protein. Of 800,000 to 950,000 distinct CDR3 sequences listed, under 70% are singletons. Sample: blood. These receptors originate from a girl between 10 and 17 years old with multiple sclerosis. CDR3s include the opening cysteine and the closing phenylalanine or tryptophan. Fields, in order: J gene, D gene, clone size, V gene, CDR3 protein, CDR3 DNA. D genes are given only for firm matches. Size tells how often a clone was seen (once, few, many) or the class of an expanded clone, and some rows leave it out.

TRBJ2-5,-,-,TRBV28,CASSPWTGFQETQYF,TGTGCCAGCAGTCCGTGGACGGGGTTTCAAGAGACCCAGTACTTC
TRBJ2-7,-,-,TRBV21-1,CASSKMHRSSYEQYF,TGTGCCAGCAGCAAAATGCACAGGTCCTCCTACGAGCAGTACTTC
TRBJ2-3,-,-,TRBV29-1,CSVDVGDTQYF,TGCAGCGTTGATGTAGGGGATACGCAGTATTTT
TRBJ1-2,TRBD1,few,TRBV12-5,CASGPRDRDYGYTF,TGTGCTAGTGGCCCCCGGGACAGGGACTATGGCTACACCTTC
TRBJ1-1,-,few,TRBV28,CASTSGWDTEAFF,TGTGCCAGCACCTCTGGGTGGGACACTGAAGCTTTCTTT
TRBJ2-5,TRBD2,-,TRBV5-1,CASSGGTSAGETQYF,TGCGCCAGCAGCGGCGGGACTAGCGCAGGCGAGACCCAGTACTTC
TRBJ1-2,TRBD1,-,TRBV30,CAWSASFSGQSGYTF,TGTGCCTGGAGTGCCTCTTTTTCGGGACAGTCTGGCTACACCTTC
TRBJ1-2,-,-,TRBV20-1,CSATDGFNYGYTF,TGCAGTGCTACGGACGGGTTCAACTATGGCTACACCTTC
TRBJ1-6,TRBD1,-,TRBV12-3/TRBV12-4,CASSPRTGGYWNSPLHF,TGTGCCAGCAGCCCGAGGACAGGGGGGTATTGGAATTCACCCCTCCACTTT
TRBJ2-5,TRBD1,-,TRBV20-1,CSARVTTGNEQYF,TGCAGTGCTAGAGTAACGACAGGGAATGAGCAGTACTTC
TRBJ1-2,-,-,TRBV29-1,CSGMDSLYGYTF,TGCAGCGGGATGGACAGTCTCTATGGCTACACCTTC
TRBJ2-1,-,once,TRBV5-1,CASSLGPGLEVQFF,TGCGCCAGCAGCTTGGGACCAGGGCTAGAAGTGCAGTTCTTC
TRBJ2-1,TRBD2,-,TRBV27,CATGSGEHNEQFF,TGTGCCACGGGTAGCGGGGAACACAATGAGCAGTTCTTC
TRBJ2-7,-,once,TRBV6-1,CASSPSRGAYQLYEQYF,TGTGCCAGCAGTCCCTCCAGGGGAGCGTACCAACTCTACGAGCAGTACTTC
TRBJ2-7,TRBD2,few,TRBV2,CASSEGRGSTTYEQYF,TGTGCCAGCAGTGAAGGCCGCGGGAGTACCACCTACGAGCAGTACTTC
TRBJ2-4,TRBD2,-,TRBV5-1,CASSPLLSGEIAKNIQYF,TGCGCCAGCAGCCCCCTACTAAGCGGGGAAATAGCCAAAAACATTCAGTACTTC
TRBJ2-3,TRBD1,few,TRBV20-1,CSAWDRTTDTQYF,TGCAGTGCTTGGGACAGGACCACAGATACGCAGTATTTT
TRBJ1-2,TRBD1,-,TRBV7-9,CASSGRQGAHGYTF,TGTGCCAGCAGCGGCCGACAGGGGGCACATGGCTACACCTTC
TRBJ2-1,TRBD2,few,TRBV6-5,CASSYWSSGRGRHEQFF,TGTGCCAGCAGTTACTGGTCTAGCGGGAGGGGACGGCATGAGCAGTTCTTC
TRBJ1-1,-,few,TRBV11-3,CASSLEESTEAFF,TGTGCCAGCAGCTTAGAAGAATCCACTGAAGCTTTCTTT
TRBJ2-5,-,-,TRBV12-3/TRBV12-4,CASSLRRIGGRSPRRETQYF,TGTGCCAGCAGTTTAAGGCGTATCGGGGGGCGGTCACCCCGGCGGGAGACCCAGTACTTC
TRBJ1-2,-,-,TRBV28,CASSLVGAGGYGYTF,TGTGCCAGCAGTTTAGTGGGGGCAGGTGGCTATGGCTACACCTTC
TRBJ2-5,-,-,TRBV30,CAWSVDVRQETQYF,TGTGCCTGGAGTGTTGACGTCCGACAAGAGACCCAGTACTTC
TRBJ2-7,-,many,TRBV5-1,CASSLEGGYEQYF,TGTGCCAGCAGCTTAGAAGGGGGCTACGAGCAGTACTTC
TRBJ2-1,TRBD2,-,TRBV15,CATSRGGGDSNEQFF,TGTGCCACCAGCAGAGGGGGGGGAGACTCCAATGAGCAGTTCTTC
TRBJ2-1,-,-,TRBV29-1,CSVEEGLGYNEQFF,TGCAGCGTTGAAGAGGGTCTCGGCTACAATGAGCAGTTCTTC
TRBJ1-2,-,few,TRBV6-5,CASLEYNYGYTF,TGTGCCAGCCTAGAGTACAACTATGGCTACACCTTC
TRBJ2-7,TRBD2,few,TRBV5-1,CASSLGGASGNDEQYF,TGCGCCAGCAGCTTGGGGGGGGCTAGCGGGAACGACGAGCAGTACTTC
TRBJ2-1,-,-,TRBV25-1,CASSEQTSLSYNEQFF,TGTGCCAGCAGTGAACAGACAAGCCTTTCCTACAATGAGCAGTTCTTC
TRBJ1-2,-,-,TRBV7-3,CASSPTGKTNYGYTF,TGTGCCAGCAGCCCGACAGGAAAGACTAACTATGGCTACACCTTC
TRBJ2-1,TRBD2,-,TRBV10-3,CATTSGVYNEQFF,TGTGCCACGACTAGCGGGGTATACAATGAGCAGTTCTTC
TRBJ2-7,-,-,TRBV7-2,CASSTRQPYEQYF,TGTGCCAGCAGCACCCGACAGCCCTACGAGCAGTACTTC
TRBJ1-1,-,-,TRBV7-2,CASSPGRRRSFF,TGTGCCAGCAGCCCGGGACGGCGGAGATCTTTCTTT
TRBJ1-2,-,few,TRBV9,CASSVRSDTPRVYGYTF,TGTGCCAGCAGCGTACGATCGGACACCCCGAGAGTCTATGGCTACACCTTC
TRBJ2-3,-,few,TRBV9,CASSVGTDDSTDTQYF,TGTGCCAGCAGCGTAGGGACCGATGACAGCACAGATACGCAGTATTTT
TRBJ2-7,-,-,TRBV4-1,CASSQGLLGQTHYEQYF,TGCGCCAGCAGCCAAGGACTTTTGGGGCAGACACACTACGAGCAGTACTTC
TRBJ1-4,-,-,TRBV12-3/TRBV12-4,CASSSFEKLFF,TGTGCCAGCAGTTCCTTTGAAAAACTGTTTTTT
TRBJ2-7,TRBD1,-,TRBV12-3/TRBV12-4,CASRYRQGYEQYF,TGTGCCAGCAGATACCGACAGGGTTACGAGCAGTACTTC
TRBJ2-7,-,-,TRBV14,CASSQDHRVYEQYF,TGTGCCAGCAGCCAAGATCACAGGGTTTACGAGCAGTACTTC
TRBJ2-5,TRBD2,-,TRBV9,CASSVAGGVGETQYF,TGTGCCAGCAGCGTTGCGGGAGGGGTTGGGGAGACCCAGTACTTC